What follows are 17 T cell receptor beta chains derived from one specimen sequenced in a study of shared clonotypes between healthy human individuals (TCRdb year 2020). Library preparation was by the immunoSEQ multiplex PCR assay. Not all clones reach the TCRdb copy of this immuneACCESS table, which keeps in-frame sequences only. Checked studies attribute under half of the gap to unresolved V genes and leave the rest unexplained. The sample table holds about a million clones, of which 70% to 85% were seen once. Jointly, the top ten make up roughly 0.83% of the sample. The sequenced sample was memory CD4+ T cells from PBMCs. The intended sense of this specimen's cell subset or site label: CD45RA-negative fraction. The receptors originated from a man younger than 35 in good health. Some clones in this sample may be carry-over from other donors' samples.

The chain couples TRBV7-8 to TRBJ2-3; TRBD1 agrees at 7 bases. The CDR3 covers 16 residues. Per the germline V gene, CDR1 is SGHVS and CDR2 is FQNEAQ. Unmatched junction bases numbered 7, after V lost 2 bases and J lost 2 bases. CDR3 bases: TGTGCCAGCAGCTTACAAGCGACAGGGTCCACAGATACGCAGTATTTT. Translation: CASSLQATGSTDTQYF. The complete variable domain, with remaining parts taken from reference TRBV7-8 and TRBJ2-3, reads GAGVSQSPRYKVAKRGQDVALRCDPISGHVSLFWYQQALGQGPEFLTYFQNEAQLDKSGLPSDRFFAERPEGSVSTLKIQRTQQEDSAVYLCASSLQATGSTDTQYFGPGTRLTVL.

CDR3 DNA: TGTGCCAGCAGCTTTGGGACAGGCGATTCCTACGAGCAGTACTTC. Translated, it gives CASSFGTGDSYEQYF. The chain employs TRBV11-3 and TRBJ2-7; TRBD1 matches 8 bases. CDR3 size: 15 residues. Germline lookup yields CDR1 SGHNT and CDR2 YENEEA. The V segment lost 3 bases and the J segment 1 base; nucleotides outside the gene matches: 5.

This chain links TRBV6-6 with TRBJ1-5; possible D gene TRBD1, 6 bases. Germline CDR1 reads MNHNY; CDR2 reads SVGAGI (reference sequence). This CDR3 spans 15 amino acids. V was clipped by 0 bases and J by 5 bases, with 11 bases between them. CDR3 in DNA: TGTGCCAGCAGTTACTCCGGTTCAGGGGATCAGCCCCAGCATTTT. Encoded protein: CASSYSGSGDQPQHF.

For the CDR3, the DNA is TGTGCCAGCAGCTTCAGGGGTGGCTACACCTTC. Residues: CASSFRGGYTF. V and J are TRBV7-8 and TRBJ1-2; TRBD1 is a possible D gene (6 bases). CDR1 and CDR2 (germline): SGHVS, FQNEAQ. CDR3 length: 11 amino acids. V was cut by 3 bases and J by 7 bases, with 6 bases left in between.

This clone was detected ten times or more. The V gene is TRBV7-2, the J gene TRBJ1-5; the match to TRBD1 covers 9 bases. With V trimmed by 5 bases and J by 7 bases, 3 bases remained unmatched. The CDR3 loop spans 13 amino acids. Germline CDR1 reads SGHTA; CDR2 reads FQGNSA. Here the CDR3 DNA reads TGTGCCAGCAGCGGGACAGGGAGCCAGCCCCAGCATTTT. Its protein product is CASSGTGSQPQHF.

The chain carries TRBV4-2 and TRBJ1-2, with 10 bases fitting TRBD1. Trimming at V came to 3 bases and at J to 6 bases, leaving 4 bases not matched to a gene. This CDR3 comprises 14 residues. In germline, CDR1 is LGHNA, CDR2 YNFKEQ. In DNA, the CDR3 is TGTGCCAGCAGCCAGGCCGGGACAGGGGATGGCTACACCTTC. This codes for CASSQAGTGDGYTF.

A single count supports this clone. The V call is TRBV4-1, the J call TRBJ1-5; D gene uncertain. The CDR3 runs to 14 residues. V lost 1 base, J lost 5 bases, and 9 bases lay in between. Germline V gene data show CDR1 as MGHRA and CDR2 as YSYEKL. The CDR3 region has the DNA TGCGCCAGCAGCCAAGGGTTCGCCGATCAGCCCCAGCATTTT. Translated: CASSQGFADQPQHF.

This chain uses TRBV28 with TRBJ1-1; 7 nucleotides line up with TRBD1. The J segment lost 4 bases and the V segment lost 5 bases, leaving 16 bases of the junction unmatched. Germline CDR1 MDHEN, CDR2 SYDVKM. The CDR3 consists of 17 residues. The CDR3 protein is CASSADGQAKRITEAFF. Written as DNA, the CDR3 is TGTGCCAGCAGTGCCGACGGACAGGCAAAGAGGATCACTGAAGCTTTCTTT.

The V call is TRBV27, the J call TRBJ1-4, with 7 bases aligning to TRBD1. Germline CDR1 MNHEY, CDR2 SMNVEV (reference sequence). The CDR3 spans 15 residues. V shed 6 bases and J 7 bases; nucleotides not matched to a gene: 11. The DNA for the CDR3 is TGTGCCAGCAGCAGAGAAAACAGGGGACGTGAAAAACTGTTTTTT. Protein product: CASSRENRGREKLFF.

This chain uses TRBV30 with TRBJ2-1, with TRBD2 matching over 11 bases. The CDR3 is 15 residues long. Germline V CDR1 and CDR2: GTSNPN, SVGIG (reference sequence). Trimming removed 2 bases from V and 5 bases from J; junction bases left unmatched: 5. The CDR3 bases are TGTGCCTGGAGTCCGGGACTAGCGGTAAACAATGAGCAGTTCTTC. Amino acid sequence: CAWSPGLAVNNEQFF.

V is TRBV11-2 and J is TRBJ2-7; no clear D. The V gene's germline CDR1 is SGHAT and CDR2 FQNNGV. The CDR3 consists of 11 residues. Trimming shortened V by 4 bases and J by 3 bases, and 4 bases separated the two germline ends. This CDR3 is CASSSRYEQYF. The CDR3 DNA is TGTGCCAGCAGCTCCCGCTACGAGCAGTACTTC.

The V gene is TRBV5-1, the J gene TRBJ1-5, with a possible D match to TRBD1 (6 bases). The V end was cut by 4 bases, the J end by 3 bases, with 11 bases between. The CDR3 runs 14 residues. Germline lookup yields CDR1 SGHRS and CDR2 YFSETQ. The CDR3 DNA is TGCGCCAGCAGCGAGGACAGCAACAATCAGCCCCAGCATTTT. As protein: CASSEDSNNQPQHF. Complete variable domain (other parts from reference TRBV5-1 and TRBJ1-5): KAGVTQTPRYLIKTRGQQVTLSCSPISGHRSVSWYQQTPGQGLQFLFEYFSETQRNKGNFPGRFSGRQFSNSRSEMNVSTLELGDSALYLCASSEDSNNQPQHFGDGTRLSIL.

This clone showed up just a few times. The chain couples TRBV19 to TRBJ1-2, with 9 bases aligning to TRBD1. After removal of 5 bases from V and 1 base from J, the junction contained 11 bases not matched to a gene. Germline loops: CDR1 LNHDA, CDR2 SQIVND (reference sequence). The CDR3 runs to 17 residues. CDR3 region: CASSPPGTGRSNYGYTF. The CDR3 nucleotides read TGTGCCAGTAGTCCTCCCGGGACAGGGCGCAGTAACTATGGCTACACCTTC.

The table lists this clone with a count of one. Here the CDR3 reads CASSYRTGSSYEQYF. The CDR3 DNA follows: TGTGCCAGCAGCTATCGGACGGGGAGCTCCTACGAGCAGTACTTC. This chain joins TRBV7-2 and TRBJ2-7; TRBD2 might be the D (5 bases). Germline-derived CDR1 and CDR2 are SGHTA and FQGNSA. CDR3 length: 15 residues. The ends were cut back, 4 bases at V and 0 bases at J, with 13 bases in the middle.

The chain uses TRBV30 and TRBJ1-4; D gene ambiguous. The germline V gene encodes CDR1 GTSNPN and CDR2 SVGIG (reference sequence). The V end lost 1 base, the J end lost 4 bases, and 16 bases lay between the germline ends. This CDR3 contains 16 residues. The CDR3 region has the DNA TGTGCCTGGAGTGCCTTCGGCTCGGCCATTAATGAAAAACTGTTTTTT. This translates into CAWSAFGSAINEKLFF.

The CDR3 region has the DNA TGTGCCAGCAGTTATACGTTTTCGGGAGACGAGCAGTACTTC. Amino acids: CASSYTFSGDEQYF. The chain couples TRBV28 to TRBJ2-7, with D perhaps matching TRBD2 (6 bases). The CDR3 runs 14 residues. The V gene lost 4 bases and the J gene lost 5 bases, with 15 bases spanning the gap. CDR1 is MDHEN and CDR2 is SYDVKM in the germline V gene.

The chain uses TRBV4-2 and TRBJ2-7, with a weak D call TRBD2 (5 bases). V was pared by 6 bases and J by 6 bases, with 15 bases between. CDR1 LGHNA and CDR2 YNFKEQ come from the germline V gene. CDR3 length: 13 residues. CDR3: CASSLPEGGEQYF. As DNA, the CDR3 is TGTGCCAGCAGTCTTCCGGAAGGAGGCGAGCAGTACTTC.